These 23 T cell receptor beta chains originate from one sample sequenced in a study of blood T cell repertoires in COVID-19. Clones were sequenced by immunoSEQ multiplex PCR, and TCRdb holds only the in-frame ones, with some missing. The sample lists 150,000 to 200,000 clones, 65% to 90% occurring once. Sequenced: peripheral blood. All receptors come from a woman aged 40 to 50 with COVID-19, enrolled during active disease.

V is TRBV5-1 and J is TRBJ2-5, with no clear D. CDR1 SGHRS and CDR2 YFSETQ come from the germline V gene. Deletions cut 2 bases from V and 0 bases from J, with 11 bases between. The CDR3 consists of 15 residues. The CDR3, as DNA: TGCGCCAGCAGCTTTGGAGACGTGTACCAAGAGACCCAGTACTTC. It translates to CASSFGDVYQETQYF.

The rearrangement links TRBV6-5 to TRBJ1-1, with 9 bases matching TRBD1. V trimming: 2 bases; J trimming: 7 bases; junction bases outside the gene matches: 5. CDR1 is MNHEY, CDR2 SVGAGI, per germline. The CDR3 is 14 residues long. CDR3 sequence reads: CASSYTGQGFEAFF. CDR3 DNA: TGTGCCAGCAGTTACACGGGACAGGGTTTTGAAGCTTTCTTT.

A note on this clone: At one boundary the junction diverges from the germline segment, which might be a read error. The genes are TRBV5-1 and TRBJ1-4; a weak D match, TRBD1 (6 bases). There are 16 residues in the CDR3. Looked up from germline, CDR1 is SGHRS and CDR2 is YFSETQ. CDR3 loop: CASSLAGGASNEKLFF. In DNA form, the CDR3 reads TGCGCCAGCAGTTTGGCCGGGGGGGCGTCTAATGAAAAACTGTTTTTT.

For this clone: The identical CDR3 is also encoded by other nucleotide sequences in the sample. The chain combines TRBV7-9 with TRBJ2-1; 10 bases agree with TRBD1. Germline V gives CDR1 SEHNR, CDR2 FQNEAQ (reference sequence). J gave up 4 bases and V 5 bases, and 5 bases lay outside the gene matches. CDR3 length equals 15 residues. The CDR3 region is CASSPGTGAYNEQFF. The CDR3 DNA follows: TGTGCCAGCAGCCCAGGGACAGGGGCTTACAATGAGCAGTTCTTC.

A remark on this clone: The germline gene is not matched at one end of the junction; a read error may be the cause. Other nucleotide sequences in the sample specify the same CDR3. The chain joins TRBV27 to TRBJ2-7; a possible D gene is TRBD1 (6 bases). Looked up from germline, CDR1 is MNHEY and CDR2 is SMNVEV (reference sequence). There are 15 residues in the CDR3. The CDR3 bases are TGCGCCAGCAGTATCAACAGACAGGACCCCTACGAGCAGTACTTC. Its protein product is CASSINRQDPYEQYF.

The chain combines TRBV5-1 with TRBJ2-1, with TRBD2 matching over 9 bases. CDR1 is SGHRS and CDR2 is YFSETQ in the germline V gene. The CDR3 runs 15 residues. The V gene end was trimmed by 4 bases and the J gene end by 3 bases; junction bases not matched to a gene: 5. CDR3 nucleotide sequence: TGCGCCAGCAGCCCGACTAGCGGCGTCTACAATGAGCAGTTCTTC. Amino acid sequence: CASSPTSGVYNEQFF.

This clone was picked up one time. This chain links TRBV2 with TRBJ1-1; D not resolved. This CDR3 is 13 amino acids long. V was cut by 4 bases and J by 6 bases, with 12 bases left in between. Germline assignment: CDR1 SNHLY and CDR2 FYNNEI. CDR3 DNA: TGTGCCAGCAGTGCGGGCAGAGGGTCTGAAGCTTTCTTT. It encodes CASSAGRGSEAFF.

The chain employs TRBV19 and TRBJ2-5; 7 bases align to TRBD1. The CDR3 has 11 amino acids. Germline V lookup: CDR1 LNHDA, CDR2 SQIVND (reference sequence). The V gene end was trimmed by 8 bases and the J gene end by 6 bases; junction bases not matched to a gene: 3. DNA of the CDR3: TGTGCCAGTGGGGACAGTAAGACCCAGTACTTC. The encoded protein is CASGDSKTQYF.

The V and J genes are TRBV7-2 and TRBJ2-3; 8 nucleotides line up with TRBD2. V shed 4 bases and J 2 bases; nucleotides not matched to a gene: 11. Germline assignment: CDR1 SGHTA and CDR2 FQGNSA. The CDR3 contains 17 residues. DNA of the CDR3: TGTGCCAGCAGCTCCTGGGAGGTAGCGGGAACCACAGATACGCAGTATTTT. Its translation is CASSSWEVAGTTDTQYF. Together with reference TRBV7-2 and TRBJ2-3, the CDR3 gives the full variable domain: GAGVSQSPSNKVTEKGKDVELRCDPISGHTALYWYRQSLGQGLEFLIYFQGNSAPDKSGLPSDRFSAERTGGSVSTLTIQRTQQEDSAVYLCASSSWEVAGTTDTQYFGPGTRLTVL.

The CDR3 nucleotides are TGTGCCAGCGGTCGGCTAGAGAGAGTAGATACGCAGTATTTT. Its protein product is CASGRLERVDTQYF. V gene TRBV9 combines with J gene TRBJ2-3; D ambiguous. CDR1 and CDR2 from the germline V gene are SGDLS and YYNGEE. The CDR3 loop spans 14 amino acids. Between the trimmed V and J ends, which lost 7 bases and 5 bases, there was a span of 17 bases.

This clone was detected once. The V gene is TRBV6-5, the J gene TRBJ2-3, with 9 bases that match TRBD2. Looked up from germline, CDR1 is MNHEY and CDR2 is SVGAGI. Germline trimming cut 7 bases from V and 1 base from J; bases unmatched to any gene: 3. The CDR3 is 14 residues long. The CDR3 reads CASTRTSGTDTQYF. DNA of the CDR3: TGTGCCAGCACCCGGACTAGCGGCACAGATACGCAGTATTTT.

The J gene is TRBJ2-1, the V gene TRBV7-6; tentative D call: TRBD2 (5 bases). Trimming shortened V by 5 bases and J by 7 bases, and 9 bases separated the two germline ends. The CDR3 totals 12 residues. Germline CDR1 is SGHVS and CDR2 is FNYEAQ. The CDR3 loop is CASSPPGNEQFF. CDR3 DNA sequence: TGTGCCAGCAGCCCTCCGGGGAATGAGCAGTTCTTC.

The chain employs TRBV11-2 and TRBJ1-1; D possibly corresponds to TRBD1 (6 bases). CDR1 SGHAT and CDR2 FQNNGV come from the germline V gene. Trimming removed 5 bases from V and 11 bases from J, with 18 bases in between. The CDR3 loop spans 13 amino acids. Written as DNA, the CDR3 is TGTGCCAGCAGCGTAAGGGGGAGATCTGGTGCTTTCTTT. Protein product: CASSVRGRSGAFF.

The CDR3 protein is CASRGQGFQPQHF. The CDR3, as DNA: TGTGCCAGTAGAGGACAGGGGTTTCAGCCCCAGCATTTT. The chain couples TRBV19 to TRBJ1-5; 9 nucleotides align to TRBD1. Germline trimming cut 6 bases from V and 6 bases from J; bases unmatched to any gene: 3. This CDR3 is 13 amino acids long. CDR1 LNHDA and CDR2 SQIVND come from the germline V gene (reference sequence).

This rearrangement joins TRBV25-1 to TRBJ1-2; no definite D call. The germline gives CDR1 MGHDK, CDR2 SYGVNS. The CDR3 sequence is 13 residues long. With 4 bases removed from V and 2 bases from J, the gap between germline ends came to 8 bases. The CDR3 region has the DNA TGTGCCAGCAGTGGGGCAGCCAACTATGGCTACACCTTC. Protein: CASSGAANYGYTF.

The chain joins TRBV9 to TRBJ2-2, with 8 nucleotides matching TRBD1. Germline assignment: CDR1 SGDLS and CDR2 YYNGEE. Trimming removed 0 bases from V and 6 bases from J; junction bases left unmatched: 10. The CDR3 runs 17 residues. The CDR3 here is CASSVEGRGLAAGELFF. Here the CDR3 DNA reads TGTGCCAGCAGCGTAGAAGGCAGGGGGCTAGCAGCCGGGGAGCTGTTTTTT. Full variable domain (missing parts from reference TRBV9 and TRBJ2-2): DSGVTQTPKHLITATGQRVTLRCSPRSGDLSVYWYQQSLDQGLQFLIQYYNGEERAKGNILERFSAQQFPDLHSELNLSSLELGDSALYFCASSVEGRGLAAGELFFGEGSRLTVL.

V gene TRBV29-1 combines with J gene TRBJ2-7, with 9 nucleotides matching TRBD2. Germline CDR1 and CDR2: SQVTM and ANQGSEA. The CDR3 covers 14 residues. The ends lost 4 bases at V and 5 bases at J; junction bases unmatched: 9. The CDR3 coding sequence is TGCAGCGTTGGGGTCAGCGGGAGGAGGAACGAGCAGTACTTC. It encodes CSVGVSGRRNEQYF.

This CDR3 is CASSLEGLGQGEDTQYF. In DNA form, the CDR3 reads TGTGCCAGCAGCTTGGAAGGTTTGGGACAGGGTGAGGACACGCAGTATTTT. The chain joins TRBV5-5 to TRBJ2-3; 9 positions agree with TRBD1. Germline V gene sequence: CDR1 SGHKS, CDR2 YYEKEE (reference sequence). This CDR3 has 17 residues. The ends lost 0 bases at V and 9 bases at J; junction bases unmatched: 14.

The chain uses TRBV4-2 and TRBJ2-2, with a weak D call TRBD2 (5 bases). V lost 2 bases and J lost 4, with 14 bases in between. This CDR3 has 16 amino acids. Germline assignment: CDR1 LGHNA and CDR2 YNFKEQ. CDR3 loop: CASSQTGPTITGELFF. The CDR3 DNA reads as TGTGCCAGCAGCCAAACCGGACCGACTATCACCGGGGAGCTGTTTTTT.

This chain uses TRBV29-1 with TRBJ1-5, with D perhaps TRBD1 (5 bases). There are 13 residues in the CDR3. Looked up from germline, CDR1 is SQVTM and CDR2 is ANQGSEA. Trimming cost V 4 bases and J 1 base, with 8 bases left between them. The CDR3 reads CSVGGESNQPQHF. CDR3 DNA: TGCAGCGTTGGGGGGGAAAGCAATCAGCCCCAGCATTTT.

This clone has just one count. The chain combines TRBV28 with TRBJ1-5; D unclear. In germline, CDR1 is MDHEN, CDR2 SYDVKM. The V end lost 3 bases, the J end lost 4 bases, and 7 bases lay between the germline ends. The CDR3 spans 13 residues. The CDR3 spells CASSFGRNQPQHF. CDR3 DNA: TGTGCCAGCAGTTTTGGCAGGAATCAGCCCCAGCATTTT. Together with reference TRBV28 and TRBJ1-5, the CDR3 gives the full variable domain: DVKVTQSSRYLVKRTGEKVFLECVQDMDHENMFWYRQDPGLGLRLIYFSYDVKMKEKGDIPEGYSVSREKKERFSLILESASTNQTSMYLCASSFGRNQPQHFGDGTRLSIL.

This rearrangement joins TRBV27 to TRBJ1-5; possibly TRBD1 for D (5 bases). The CDR3 spans 13 residues. Germline V gene sequence: CDR1 MNHEY, CDR2 SMNVEV (reference sequence). V was pared by 8 bases and J by 5 bases, with 13 bases between. In DNA, the CDR3 is TGTGCCAGCTCGACAGCGATCCATCAGCCCCAGCATTTT. Its translation is CASSTAIHQPQHF.

This clone was detected a few times. The chain uses TRBV6-1 and TRBJ2-7; the D gene is possibly TRBD1 (5 bases). Germline assignment: CDR1 MNHNS and CDR2 SASEGT. V gave up 0 bases and J gave up 1 base, with 10 bases separating them. CDR3 length: 15 residues. This chain's CDR3 is CASSEALWTSYEQYF. CDR3 sequence (DNA): TGTGCCAGCAGTGAAGCGCTGTGGACATCCTACGAGCAGTACTTC.